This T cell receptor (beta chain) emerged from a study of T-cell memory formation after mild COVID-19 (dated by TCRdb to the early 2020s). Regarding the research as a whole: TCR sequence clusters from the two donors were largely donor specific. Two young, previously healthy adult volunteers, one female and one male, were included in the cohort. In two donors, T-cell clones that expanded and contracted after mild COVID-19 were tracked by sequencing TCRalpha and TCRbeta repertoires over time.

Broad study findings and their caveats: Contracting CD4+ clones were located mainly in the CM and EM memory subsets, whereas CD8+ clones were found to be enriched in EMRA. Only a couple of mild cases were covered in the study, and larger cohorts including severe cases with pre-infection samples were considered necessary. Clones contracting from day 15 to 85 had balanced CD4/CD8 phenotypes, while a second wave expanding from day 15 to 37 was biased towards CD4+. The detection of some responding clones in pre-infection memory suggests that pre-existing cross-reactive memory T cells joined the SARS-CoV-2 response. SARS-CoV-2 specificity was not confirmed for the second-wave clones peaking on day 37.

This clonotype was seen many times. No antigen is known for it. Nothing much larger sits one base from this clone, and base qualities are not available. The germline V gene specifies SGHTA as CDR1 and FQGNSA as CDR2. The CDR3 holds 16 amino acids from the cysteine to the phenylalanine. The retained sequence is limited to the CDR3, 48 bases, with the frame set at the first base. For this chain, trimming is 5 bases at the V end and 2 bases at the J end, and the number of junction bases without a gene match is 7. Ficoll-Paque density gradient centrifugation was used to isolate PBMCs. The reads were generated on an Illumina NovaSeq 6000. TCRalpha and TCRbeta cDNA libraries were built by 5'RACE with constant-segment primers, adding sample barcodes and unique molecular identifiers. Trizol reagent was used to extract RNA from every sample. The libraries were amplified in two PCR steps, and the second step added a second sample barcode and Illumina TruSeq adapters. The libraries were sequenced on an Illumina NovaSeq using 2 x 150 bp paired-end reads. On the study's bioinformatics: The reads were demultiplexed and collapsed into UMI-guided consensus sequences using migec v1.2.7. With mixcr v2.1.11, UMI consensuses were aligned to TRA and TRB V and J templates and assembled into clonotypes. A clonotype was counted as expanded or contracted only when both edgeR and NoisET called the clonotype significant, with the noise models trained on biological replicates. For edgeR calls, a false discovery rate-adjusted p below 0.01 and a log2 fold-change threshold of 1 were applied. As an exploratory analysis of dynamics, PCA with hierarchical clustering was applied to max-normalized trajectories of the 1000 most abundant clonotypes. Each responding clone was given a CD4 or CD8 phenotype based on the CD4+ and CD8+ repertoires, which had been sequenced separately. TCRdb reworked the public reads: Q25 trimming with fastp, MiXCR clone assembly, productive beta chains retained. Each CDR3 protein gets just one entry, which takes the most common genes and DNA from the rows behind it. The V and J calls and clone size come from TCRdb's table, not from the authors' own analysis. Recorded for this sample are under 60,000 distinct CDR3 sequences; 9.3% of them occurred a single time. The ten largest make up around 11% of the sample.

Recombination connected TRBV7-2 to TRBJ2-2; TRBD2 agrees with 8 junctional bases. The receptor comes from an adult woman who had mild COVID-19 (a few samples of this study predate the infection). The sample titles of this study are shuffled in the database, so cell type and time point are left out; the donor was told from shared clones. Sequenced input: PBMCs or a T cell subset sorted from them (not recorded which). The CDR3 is CASSPNGGANTGELFF. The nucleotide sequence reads TGTGCCAGCAGCCCCAACGGGGGGGCCAACACCGGGGAGCTGTTTTTT.